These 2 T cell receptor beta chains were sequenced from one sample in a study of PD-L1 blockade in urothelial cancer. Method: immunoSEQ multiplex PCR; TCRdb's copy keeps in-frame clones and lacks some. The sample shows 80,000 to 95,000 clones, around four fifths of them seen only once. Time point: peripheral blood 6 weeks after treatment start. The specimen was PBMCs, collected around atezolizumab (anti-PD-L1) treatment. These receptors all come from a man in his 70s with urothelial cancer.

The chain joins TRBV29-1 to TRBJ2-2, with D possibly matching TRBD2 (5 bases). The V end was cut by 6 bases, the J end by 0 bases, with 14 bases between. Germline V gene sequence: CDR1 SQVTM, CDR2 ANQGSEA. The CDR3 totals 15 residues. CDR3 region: CSVRAVHANTGELFF. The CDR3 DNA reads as TGCAGCGTCCGAGCGGTCCACGCGAACACCGGGGAGCTGTTTTTT.

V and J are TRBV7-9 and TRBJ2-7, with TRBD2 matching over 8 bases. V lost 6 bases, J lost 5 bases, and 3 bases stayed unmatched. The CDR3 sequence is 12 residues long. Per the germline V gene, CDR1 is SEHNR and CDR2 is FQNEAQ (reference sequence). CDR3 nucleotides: TGTGCCAGCAGTCGGGGGGGGAACGAGCAGTACTTC. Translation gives CASSRGGNEQYF.